The 32 T cell receptor beta chains listed next were all sequenced from one sample in a study of cytomegalovirus exposure and HLA in healthy donors. PCR amplification relied on 60 Vbeta primers (plus 13 Jbeta primers). Sequenced by immunoSEQ multiplex PCR; TCRdb stores in-frame clones only, minus some. The sample yields around 98,000 clones, around 67% seen once. The specimen was PBMCs. The receptors shown here come from a man in his fifties or sixties in good health and CMV-seronegative.

The chain has TRBV7-9 and TRBJ2-3; D is possibly TRBD1 (5 bases). The CDR3 is 12 residues long. Germline assignment: CDR1 SEHNR and CDR2 FQNEAQ (reference sequence). The germline V and J ends were trimmed by 7 bases and 10 bases, with 15 bases remaining between them. CDR3 protein: CASTSSGWAQYF. DNA for the CDR3: TGTGCCAGCACCTCTTCAGGGTGGGCGCAGTATTTT. Full variable domain (outside the CDR3, taken from reference TRBV7-9 and TRBJ2-3): DTGVSQNPRHKITKRGQNVTFRCDPISEHNRLYWYRQTLGQGPEFLTYFQNEAQLEKSRLLSDRFSAERPKGSFSTLEIQRTEQGDSAMYLCASTSSGWAQYFGPGTRLTVL.

In DNA form, the CDR3 reads TGTGCCACCGCGGAGGGGGGGACAGGGTGGGAGGTGGACTACGAGCAGTACTTC. This codes for CATAEGGTGWEVDYEQYF. The chain has TRBV19 and TRBJ2-7; TRBD1 matches at 9 bases. With V trimmed by 10 bases and J by 3 bases, 22 bases remained unmatched. CDR3 length: 18 residues. Germline V gene data show CDR1 as LNHDA and CDR2 as SQIVND (reference sequence).

This clone was counted only a few times. The junction shows a germline mismatch at one end, possibly a read error. CDR3 nucleotide sequence: TGTTCCAGCAGCCCGGACACCTATGGCTACACCTTC. It translates to CSSSPDTYGYTF. The chain combines TRBV7-9 with TRBJ1-2; tentatively, D is TRBD1 (5 bases). Germline V gives CDR1 SEHNR, CDR2 FQNEAQ (reference sequence). The CDR3 runs to 12 residues.

This clone was seen more than once but under ten times. V is TRBV5-1 and J is TRBJ2-3; 7 bases match TRBD2. Germline V gene sequence: CDR1 SGHRS, CDR2 YFSETQ. V trimming: 0 bases; J trimming: 2 bases; junction bases outside the gene matches: 9. This CDR3 is built from 17 residues. Here the CDR3 DNA reads TGCGCCAGCAGCTTGGCCTCCAAAGCGGGGCACACAGATACGCAGTATTTT. This translates into CASSLASKAGHTDTQYF.

In its sample, this clone was seen once. The rearrangement uses TRBV28 and TRBJ1-4; unclear D gene. Germline CDR1 MDHEN, CDR2 SYDVKM. Trimming took 5 bases from V and 5 from J, leaving 12 bases between them. This CDR3 has 14 amino acids. CDR3 protein: CASSTPSVNEKLFF. The CDR3 nucleotides read TGTGCCAGCAGTACCCCCAGCGTGAATGAAAAACTGTTTTTT.

CDR3 sequence (DNA): TGTGCCAGCAGGGAAACAGGGGCCTCCTACGAGCAGTACTTC. Translating it yields CASRETGASYEQYF. The V call is TRBV6-1, the J call TRBJ2-7, with 7 positions matching TRBD1. Germline V gives CDR1 MNHNS, CDR2 SASEGT. This CDR3 spans 14 amino acids. V was pared by 6 bases and J by 0 bases, with 5 bases of the junction left unmatched.

V usage is TRBV5-1 and J usage is TRBJ2-1; TRBD1 aligns across 9 bases. J was trimmed by 9 bases and V by 4 bases; bases with no gene match: 8. Germline assignment: CDR1 SGHRS and CDR2 YFSETQ. CDR3 length: 14 amino acids. CDR3 in DNA: TGCGCCAGCAGCAAGGGACAGGGTGGGAGTGAGCAGTTCTTC. Translated: CASSKGQGGSEQFF.

This sequence joins TRBV10-3 and TRBJ2-7, with D tentatively TRBD1 (6 bases). The V end lost 2 bases, the J end lost 6 bases, and 14 bases lay between the germline ends. The germline V gene has CDR1 ENHRY and CDR2 SYGVKD. The CDR3 is made up of 14 amino acids. CDR3 in amino acids: CAISEPRQAGEQYF. Written as DNA, the CDR3 is TGTGCCATCAGTGAGCCAAGACAGGCGGGCGAGCAGTACTTC.

The CDR3 DNA is TGTGCCAGTAGTCACAGGGAGGGTAGCAATCAGCCCCAGCATTTT. This gives the protein CASSHREGSNQPQHF. The chain joins TRBV19 to TRBJ1-5; D might be TRBD1 (6 bases). V was trimmed by 5 bases and J by 0 bases, leaving 11 bases between them. The germline gives CDR1 LNHDA, CDR2 SQIVND (reference sequence). The CDR3 covers 15 residues.

The V gene is TRBV7-2, the J gene TRBJ2-1, with 7 bases matching TRBD1. The germline V gene encodes CDR1 SGHTA and CDR2 FQGNSA. The length of the CDR3 is 15 residues. The ends lost 5 bases at V and 1 base at J; junction bases unmatched: 5. This chain's CDR3 is CASSTRQGSYNEQFF. The CDR3, as DNA: TGTGCCAGCAGCACCCGACAGGGATCCTACAATGAGCAGTTCTTC.

On this clone: One junction end disagrees with the germline gene, perhaps due to a read error. The V gene is TRBV5-1, the J gene TRBJ2-7; D may be TRBD1 (6 bases). The CDR3 sequence is 16 residues long. Germline CDR1 reads SGHRS; CDR2 reads YFSETQ. CDR3 amino acids: CVSSLASSEQGYEQYF. DNA for the CDR3: TGCGTCAGCAGCTTGGCTAGCTCCGAACAGGGCTACGAGCAGTACTTC.

The sample holds a few counts of this clone. A junction boundary mismatches the germline segment, possibly from a read error. The genes are TRBV7-9 and TRBJ2-1; TRBD2 aligns across 10 bases. The V gene's germline CDR1 is SEHNR and CDR2 FQNEAQ (reference sequence). This CDR3 is 15 amino acids long. The CDR3 nucleotides read TGTTCCAGCAGCGCCACTAGCGGGGCCTCCAATGAGCAGTTCTTC. Its translation is CSSSATSGASNEQFF.

The rearrangement uses TRBV11-3 and TRBJ2-7; perhaps TRBD2 as D (6 bases). Trimming removed 1 base from V and 3 bases from J, with 10 bases in between. CDR1 is SGHNT, CDR2 YENEEA, per germline. The length of the CDR3 is 14 residues. The CDR3 reads CASSLGAGGYEQYF. Written as DNA, the CDR3 is TGTGCCAGCAGCTTAGGAGCGGGCGGCTACGAGCAGTACTTC.

The chain carries TRBV18 and TRBJ1-1; D remains unclear. CDR3 length equals 13 residues. Trimming shortened V by 3 bases and J by 3 bases, and 8 bases separated the two germline ends. Germline values: CDR1 KGHSH, CDR2 LQKENI. The CDR3 protein is CASSPGRDTEAFF. The CDR3 bases are TGTGCCAGCTCACCTGGGAGGGACACTGAAGCTTTCTTT. Full variable domain (outside the CDR3, taken from reference TRBV18 and TRBJ1-1): NAGVMQNPRHLVRRRGQEARLRCSPMKGHSHVYWYRQLPEEGLKFMVYLQKENIIDESGMPKERFSAEFPKEGPSILRIQQVVRGDSAAYFCASSPGRDTEAFFGQGTRLTVV.

The chain links TRBV5-1 to TRBJ1-2; a weak D match, TRBD1 (5 bases). The V gene's germline CDR1 is SGHRS and CDR2 YFSETQ. The CDR3 contains 13 residues. The V gene lost 2 bases and the J gene lost 3 bases, with 8 bases spanning the gap. CDR3 region: CASSFLQDYGYTF. The CDR3 nucleotides are TGCGCCAGCAGCTTTTTACAGGACTATGGCTACACCTTC.

The chain couples TRBV15 to TRBJ2-2; 8 bases are shared with TRBD2. The CDR3 runs 15 residues. The germline gives CDR1 LNHNV, CDR2 YYDKDF (reference sequence). Trimming removed 1 base from V and 4 bases from J; junction bases left unmatched: 2. The CDR3 sequence is CATSRGAGGTGELFF. The CDR3 nucleotides are TGTGCCACCAGCAGAGGCGCGGGGGGCACCGGGGAGCTGTTTTTT.

This chain links TRBV28 with TRBJ1-2; D unresolved. Germline lookup yields CDR1 MDHEN and CDR2 SYDVKM. The CDR3 has 14 amino acids. The germline V and J ends were trimmed by 7 bases and 4 bases, with 16 bases remaining between them. The CDR3 nucleotides are TGTGCCAGCACCTTACTGTTTAGCGGCTATGGCTACACCTTC. Protein sequence: CASTLLFSGYGYTF.

The CDR3 DNA reads TGTGCCAGCAGTGAATTGATCGGAGAGAATGAAAAACTGTTTTTT. This translates into CASSELIGENEKLFF. The rearrangement joins TRBV25-1 to TRBJ1-4, with D unclear. Germline V gene sequence: CDR1 MGHDK, CDR2 SYGVNS. The CDR3 loop spans 15 amino acids. Trimming left V 1 base short and J 5 bases short, with 11 bases between.

The table lists this clone with a count of one. The J gene is TRBJ2-7, the V gene TRBV6-5, with D possibly TRBD2 on 5 matching bases. The CDR3 runs to 14 residues. Germline V gene lookup returns CDR1 MNHEY and CDR2 SVGAGI. Trimming stripped 2 bases from V and 2 bases from J, with 10 bases between. The chain's CDR3 is CASSYNGLPYEQYF. CDR3 bases: TGTGCCAGCAGTTACAACGGACTCCCCTACGAGCAGTACTTC.

The V gene is TRBV6-6, the J gene TRBJ1-3; tentative D call: TRBD1 (5 bases). Germline CDR1 and CDR2: MNHNY and SVGAGI (reference sequence). CDR3 size: 13 residues. The ends were cut back, 10 bases at V and 2 bases at J, with 12 bases in the middle. This CDR3 reads CATQRGTGNTIYF. DNA for the CDR3: TGTGCCACTCAACGGGGGACTGGAAACACCATATATTTT.

This chain uses TRBV28 with TRBJ2-1; 9 bases are a match to TRBD2. The CDR3 extends over 16 amino acids. V shed 5 bases and J 4 bases; nucleotides not matched to a gene: 9. Germline CDR1 and CDR2: MDHEN and SYDVKM. The CDR3 reads CASSTRWREGYNEQFF. The CDR3 DNA follows: TGTGCCAGCAGTACCCGTTGGCGGGAGGGATACAATGAGCAGTTCTTC.

The V call is TRBV5-1, the J call TRBJ2-2; a possible D gene is TRBD2 (6 bases). This CDR3 region has 15 residues. The germline CDR1 and CDR2 sequences are SGHRS and YFSETQ. Trimming shortened V by 0 bases and J by 6 bases, and 12 bases separated the two germline ends. CDR3 sequence (DNA): TGCGCCAGCAGCTTGGCGTGGACTACTGCCGGGGAGCTGTTTTTT. Amino acids: CASSLAWTTAGELFF. The full variable domain, rest sourced from reference TRBV5-1 and TRBJ2-2, is KAGVTQTPRYLIKTRGQQVTLSCSPISGHRSVSWYQQTPGQGLQFLFEYFSETQRNKGNFPGRFSGRQFSNSRSEMNVSTLELGDSALYLCASSLAWTTAGELFFGEGSRLTVL.

This chain links TRBV15 with TRBJ2-6; D is undetermined. Trimming removed 0 bases at V and 0 bases at J, with 6 bases between. Looked up from germline, CDR1 is LNHNV and CDR2 is YYDKDF (reference sequence). The CDR3 runs 16 residues. The CDR3 bases are TGTGCCACCAGCAGAGATTTCGGCTCTGGGGCCAACGTCCTGACTTTC. The encoded protein is CATSRDFGSGANVLTF.

The rearrangement joins TRBV11-2 to TRBJ2-3; D may be TRBD2 (6 bases). The V end lost 11 bases, the J end lost 2 bases, and 14 bases lay between the germline ends. The CDR3 sequence is 13 residues long. Germline lookup yields CDR1 SGHAT and CDR2 FQNNGV. CDR3 sequence reads: CAEGGGNTDTQYF. CDR3 DNA: TGTGCCGAAGGAGGAGGGAACACAGATACGCAGTATTTT.

This clone was observed a handful of times. The rearrangement uses TRBV27 and TRBJ2-7, with a possible D match to TRBD1 (5 bases). Trimming left V 2 bases short and J 2 bases short, with 16 bases between. CDR3 size: 16 residues. Germline loops: CDR1 MNHEY, CDR2 SMNVEV (reference sequence). CDR3 sequence reads: CASSLRPRQIPYEQYF. In DNA, the CDR3 is TGTGCCAGCAGTTTACGCCCCCGACAGATTCCCTACGAGCAGTACTTC.

The chain employs TRBV2 and TRBJ2-5, with D unresolved. Germline CDR1 SNHLY, CDR2 FYNNEI. This CDR3 spans 14 amino acids. The V end was cut by 10 bases, the J end by 5 bases, with 20 bases between. In DNA form, the CDR3 reads TGTGCCACACGCTCGGCCCTCCAGGTTGAGACCCAGTACTTC. Encoded protein: CATRSALQVETQYF.

The rearrangement links TRBV9 to TRBJ2-5; maybe TRBD2 (6 bases). The CDR3 extends over 14 amino acids. V lost 2 bases, J lost 1 base, and 9 bases lay in between. Germline V gene lookup returns CDR1 SGDLS and CDR2 YYNGEE. Here the CDR3 reads CASSVGGTQETQYF. The CDR3 coding sequence is TGTGCCAGCAGCGTGGGCGGGACCCAAGAGACCCAGTACTTC.

The chain is built from TRBV5-1 and TRBJ2-7; 9 bases are shared with TRBD2. Germline CDR1 reads SGHRS; CDR2 reads YFSETQ. The ends lost 1 base at V and 3 bases at J; junction bases unmatched: 14. This CDR3 has 18 residues. CDR3 in DNA: TGCGCCAGCAGCTTGTCCCCGGTGCGGGGGGGCGCGATCTACGAGCAGTACTTC. Protein sequence: CASSLSPVRGGAIYEQYF.

This clone was counted between two and nine times. The CDR3 nucleotides read TGTGCCAGCTCACCACAGGGACAGACTAATGAAAAACTGTTTTTT. The encoded protein is CASSPQGQTNEKLFF. The rearrangement uses TRBV18 and TRBJ1-4; 7 bases align to TRBD1. The germline V gene encodes CDR1 KGHSH and CDR2 LQKENI. Unmatched junction bases numbered 1, after V lost 1 base and J lost 2 bases. The CDR3 spans 15 residues.

V is TRBV9 and J is TRBJ2-2; TRBD1 is a possible D gene (6 bases). V was shortened by 5 bases and J by 3 bases, with 8 bases between the two germline ends. The CDR3 totals 13 residues. Germline V CDR1 and CDR2: SGDLS, YYNGEE. DNA for the CDR3: TGTGCCAGCAGTCCAGGGGACACCGGGGAGCTGTTTTTT. Its protein is CASSPGDTGELFF.

This clone was seen more than once but under ten times. V and J are TRBV6-4 and TRBJ1-2; D ambiguous. CDR1 and CDR2 from the germline V gene are MRHNA and SNTAGT. CDR3 length equals 11 residues. V was clipped by 3 bases and J by 7 bases, with 6 bases between them. The CDR3 bases are TGTGCCAGCAGTGAATACGGTGGCTACACCTTC. Amino acid sequence: CASSEYGGYTF.

The J gene is TRBJ2-3, the V gene TRBV9; TRBD1 agrees at 7 bases. The CDR3 contains 13 residues. Germline V lookup: CDR1 SGDLS, CDR2 YYNGEE. The junction had 6 bases not matched to a gene; V was cut back by 4 bases and J by 7 bases. CDR3 sequence: CASSITTGNTQYF. The CDR3 region has the DNA TGTGCCAGCAGCATCACGACAGGGAATACGCAGTATTTT. The full variable domain, its missing parts supplied by reference TRBV9 and TRBJ2-3, is DSGVTQTPKHLITATGQRVTLRCSPRSGDLSVYWYQQSLDQGLQFLIQYYNGEERAKGNILERFSAQQFPDLHSELNLSSLELGDSALYFCASSITTGNTQYFGPGTRLTVL.